The following is a T cell receptor (beta chain) sequence with its context. This specimen belongs to a study of blood T cell repertoires in COVID-19. Background on the study: COVID-19 samples collected from the United States, Italy and Spain covered acute and convalescent phases. T cells, B-cell-depleted T cells, or PBMCs provided the cDNA or gDNA that served as material.

Original data processing: Nucleated cell counts were estimated from reference gene primer amplification. Only in-frame clones appear in the TCRdb table, and some are missing; sequencing was by immunoSEQ multiplex PCR. From that table come the V and J calls and clone size; the DNA was used to work out D and trimming. The sample yields under 350,000 clones, 65% to 90% seen once. Trimming took off 0 bases at V and 0 bases at J, with 12 bases between the two ends. The CDR3 runs 17 residues. From germline, CDR1 is LGHDT and CDR2 YNNKEL (reference sequence). The source is a human donor in a cohort sampled during active COVID-19. The sequenced sample was peripheral blood. This chain links TRBV3-1 (or the pseudogene TRBV3-2) with TRBJ2-1; tentative D call: TRBD2 (5 bases). The CDR3 nucleotides are TGTGCCAGCAGCCAAGATCGGCGGGTGAGCTCCTACAATGAGCAGTTCTTC. Its protein is CASSQDRRVSSYNEQFF.